One sample yielded the 3 T cell receptor beta chains listed below, sequenced in a study of technical replicates of blood from a handful of donors. Generated by immunoSEQ multiplex PCR, the TCRdb table keeps only in-frame clones and is missing some. The table records 90,000 to 100,000 clones, around 95% of them present only once. Sequencing used T cells isolated from PBMCs. Every receptor here comes from a human donor in good health.

The chain carries TRBV30 and TRBJ2-3; a weak D match, TRBD2 (5 bases). V lost 2 bases and J lost 0, with 9 bases in between. The CDR3 covers 14 residues. The V gene's germline CDR1 is GTSNPN and CDR2 SVGIG (reference sequence). The CDR3 DNA reads TGTGCCTGGAGTTCGAGCGGAAGCACAGATACGCAGTATTTT. Residues: CAWSSSGSTDTQYF.

The rearrangement links TRBV7-6 to TRBJ2-2; D is perhaps TRBD2 (5 bases). V dropped 0 bases and J dropped 6 bases, with 11 bases sitting between them. The CDR3 sequence is 15 residues long. Germline values: CDR1 SGHVS, CDR2 FNYEAQ. This chain's CDR3 is CASSLALKEAGELFF. The DNA of the CDR3 is TGTGCCAGCAGCTTAGCGCTAAAGGAGGCCGGGGAGCTGTTTTTT.

The J gene is TRBJ1-2, the V gene TRBV19; D is unclear. V was shortened by 3 bases and J by 1 base, with 9 bases between the two germline ends. CDR1 is LNHDA, CDR2 SQIVND, per germline (reference sequence). This CDR3 has 14 amino acids. The CDR3 nucleotides read TGTGCCAGTAGTATTTCAGGCCTTAACTATGGCTACACCTTC. Its translation: CASSISGLNYGYTF.